Sequencing of this TCR beta chain was carried out in a study of T cell responses to AZD1222 COVID-19 vaccine. As for this clone: Its cognate antigen is unknown.

Data came from immunoSEQ multiplex PCR; TCRdb stores just in-frame clones and leaves some out. The table has about 100,000 clones, around 90% seen once. Regarding the study as a whole: Seropositive at baseline were only a handful of AZD1222 recipients. Spike-wide coverage was observed for vaccine-associated CD4 TCRs, with dominant responses at 160-218 and 743-854.

This CDR3 comprises 16 residues. V lost 0 bases and J 7 bases, leaving 15 bases between the germline ends. The germline V gene has CDR1 LGHNA and CDR2 YSLEER. J is TRBJ1-4 and V is TRBV4-3; D is undetermined. The receptor was isolated from an adult in good health. Specimen: peripheral blood, collected on day 0 of AZD1222 vaccination. Here the CDR3 DNA reads TGCGCCAGCAGCCAAGATAGAGCAGGTTCTATTGAAAAACTGTTTTTT. Translated, it gives CASSQDRAGSIEKLFF.